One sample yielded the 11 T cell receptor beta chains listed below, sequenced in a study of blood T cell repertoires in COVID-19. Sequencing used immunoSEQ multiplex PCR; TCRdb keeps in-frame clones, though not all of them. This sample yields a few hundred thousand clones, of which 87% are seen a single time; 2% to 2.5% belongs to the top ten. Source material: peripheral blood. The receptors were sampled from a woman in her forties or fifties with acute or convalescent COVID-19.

The CDR3 region is CAIPGTAGDSGANVLTF. The DNA of the CDR3 is TGTGCCATCCCAGGGACAGCGGGAGACTCTGGGGCCAACGTCCTGACTTTC. The V call is TRBV7-9, the J call TRBJ2-6, with D perhaps TRBD2 (8 bases). The CDR3 is 17 amino acids. Trimming shortened V by 10 bases and J by 0 bases, and 19 bases separated the two germline ends. Germline assignment: CDR1 SEHNR and CDR2 FQNEAQ (reference sequence).

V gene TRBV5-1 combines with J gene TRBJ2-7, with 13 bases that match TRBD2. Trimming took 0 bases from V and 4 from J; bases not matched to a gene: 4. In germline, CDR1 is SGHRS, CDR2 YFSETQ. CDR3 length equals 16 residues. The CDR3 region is CASSLGTSGSMYEQYF. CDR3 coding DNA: TGCGCCAGCAGCTTGGGGACTAGCGGGAGTATGTACGAGCAGTACTTC.

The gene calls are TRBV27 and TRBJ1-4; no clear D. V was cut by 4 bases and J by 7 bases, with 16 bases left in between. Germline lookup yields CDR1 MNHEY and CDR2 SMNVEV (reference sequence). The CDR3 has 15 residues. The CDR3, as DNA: TGTGCCAGCAGTTCCCGACATGCCCGGATTGAAAAACTGTTTTTT. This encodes CASSSRHARIEKLFF.

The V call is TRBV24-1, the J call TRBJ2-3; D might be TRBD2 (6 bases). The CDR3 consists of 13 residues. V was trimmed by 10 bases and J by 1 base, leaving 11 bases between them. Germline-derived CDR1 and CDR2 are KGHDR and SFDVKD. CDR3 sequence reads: CATGGFRTDTQYF. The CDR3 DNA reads TGTGCCACGGGGGGATTCCGCACAGATACGCAGTATTTT.

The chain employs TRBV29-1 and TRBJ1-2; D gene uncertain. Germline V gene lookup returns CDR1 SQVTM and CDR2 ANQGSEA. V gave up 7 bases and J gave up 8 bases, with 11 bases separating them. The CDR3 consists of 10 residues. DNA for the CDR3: TGCAGCGCTCGGGAAGAAGGCTACACCTTC. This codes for CSAREEGYTF.

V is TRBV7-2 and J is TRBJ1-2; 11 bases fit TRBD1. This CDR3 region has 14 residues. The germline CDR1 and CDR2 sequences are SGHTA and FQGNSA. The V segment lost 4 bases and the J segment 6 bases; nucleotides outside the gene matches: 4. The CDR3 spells CASSSRTGGDGYTF. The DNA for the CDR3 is TGTGCCAGCAGCTCCCGGACAGGGGGCGATGGCTACACCTTC.

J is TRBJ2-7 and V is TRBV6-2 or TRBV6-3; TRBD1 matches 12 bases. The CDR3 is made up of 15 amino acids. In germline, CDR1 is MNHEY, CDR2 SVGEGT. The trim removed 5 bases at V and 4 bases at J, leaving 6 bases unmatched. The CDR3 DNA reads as TGTGCCAGCAGTGGCCGGGACAGGGGGCTGTACGAGCAGTACTTC. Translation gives CASSGRDRGLYEQYF.

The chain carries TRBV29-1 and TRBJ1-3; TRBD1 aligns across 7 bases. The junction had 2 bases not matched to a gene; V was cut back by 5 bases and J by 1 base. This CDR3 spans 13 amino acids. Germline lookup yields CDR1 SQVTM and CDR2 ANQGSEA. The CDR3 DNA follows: TGCAGCGTTACCAGGGGGTCTGGAAACACCATATATTTT. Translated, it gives CSVTRGSGNTIYF.

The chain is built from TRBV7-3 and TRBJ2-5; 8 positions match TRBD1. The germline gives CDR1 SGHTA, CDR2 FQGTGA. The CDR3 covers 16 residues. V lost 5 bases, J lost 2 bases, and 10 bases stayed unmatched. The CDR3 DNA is TGTGCCAGCAGCCACACCCCGGACAGGGCACAAGAGACCCAGTACTTC. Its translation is CASSHTPDRAQETQYF.

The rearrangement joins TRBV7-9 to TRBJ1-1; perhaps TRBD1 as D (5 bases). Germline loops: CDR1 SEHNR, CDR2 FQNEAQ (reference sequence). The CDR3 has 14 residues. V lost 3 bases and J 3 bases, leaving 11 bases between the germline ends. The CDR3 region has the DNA TGTGCCAGCAGCTTGGGGCGCTGGGACACTGAAGCTTTCTTT. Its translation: CASSLGRWDTEAFF. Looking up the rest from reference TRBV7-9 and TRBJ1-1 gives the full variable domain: DTGVSQNPRHKITKRGQNVTFRCDPISEHNRLYWYRQTLGQGPEFLTYFQNEAQLEKSRLLSDRFSAERPKGSFSTLEIQRTEQGDSAMYLCASSLGRWDTEAFFGQGTRLTVV.

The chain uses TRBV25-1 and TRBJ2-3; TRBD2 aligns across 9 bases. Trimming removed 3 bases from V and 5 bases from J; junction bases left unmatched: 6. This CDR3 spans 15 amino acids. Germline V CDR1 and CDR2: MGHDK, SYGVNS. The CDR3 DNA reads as TGTGCCAGCAGTGAGAGCGGGAGGATTGGAGATACGCAGTATTTT. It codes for CASSESGRIGDTQYF. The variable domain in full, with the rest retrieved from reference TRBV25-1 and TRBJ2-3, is EADIYQTPRYLVIGTGKKITLECSQTMGHDKMYWYQQDPGMELHLIHYSYGVNSTEKGDLSSESTVSRIRTEHFPLTLESARPSHTSQYLCASSESGRIGDTQYFGPGTRLTVL.